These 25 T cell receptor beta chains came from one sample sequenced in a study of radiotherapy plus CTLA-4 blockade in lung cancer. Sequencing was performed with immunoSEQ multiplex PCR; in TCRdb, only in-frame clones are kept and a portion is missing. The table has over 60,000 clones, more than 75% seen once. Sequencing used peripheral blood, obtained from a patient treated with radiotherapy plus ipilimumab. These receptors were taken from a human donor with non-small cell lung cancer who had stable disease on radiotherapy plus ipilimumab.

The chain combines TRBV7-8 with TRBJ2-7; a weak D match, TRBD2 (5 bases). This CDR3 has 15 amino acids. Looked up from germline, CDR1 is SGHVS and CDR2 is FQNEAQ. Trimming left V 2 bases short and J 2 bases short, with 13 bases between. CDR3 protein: CASSLPGMDAYEQYF. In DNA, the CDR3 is TGTGCCAGCAGCTTACCGGGGATGGATGCCTACGAGCAGTACTTC.

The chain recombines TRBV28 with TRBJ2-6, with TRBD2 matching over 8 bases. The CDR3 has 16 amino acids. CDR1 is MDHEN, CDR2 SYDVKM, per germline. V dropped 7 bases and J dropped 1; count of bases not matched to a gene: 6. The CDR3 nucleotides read TGTGCCAGCAAGGCGGGGGGCTCGTCTGGGGCCAACGTCCTGACTTTC. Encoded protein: CASKAGGSSGANVLTF.

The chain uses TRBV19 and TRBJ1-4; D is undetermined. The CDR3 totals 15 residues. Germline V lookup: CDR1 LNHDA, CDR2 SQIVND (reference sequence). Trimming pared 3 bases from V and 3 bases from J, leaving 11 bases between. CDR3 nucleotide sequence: TGTGCCAGTAGTATCGGAGATCCCTCTAATGAAAAACTGTTTTTT. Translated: CASSIGDPSNEKLFF. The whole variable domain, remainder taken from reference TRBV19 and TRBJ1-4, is DGGITQSPKYLFRKEGQNVTLSCEQNLNHDAMYWYRQDPGQGLRLIYYSQIVNDFQKGDIAEGYSVSREKKESFPLTVTSAQKNPTAFYLCASSIGDPSNEKLFFGSGTQLSVL.

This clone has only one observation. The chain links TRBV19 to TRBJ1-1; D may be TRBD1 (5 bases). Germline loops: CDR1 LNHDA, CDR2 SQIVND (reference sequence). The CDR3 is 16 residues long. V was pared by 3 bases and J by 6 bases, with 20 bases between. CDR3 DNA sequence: TGTGCCAGTAGTATCTACGCGGGAGGGGAACACGCTGAAGCTTTCTTT. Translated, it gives CASSIYAGGEHAEAFF.

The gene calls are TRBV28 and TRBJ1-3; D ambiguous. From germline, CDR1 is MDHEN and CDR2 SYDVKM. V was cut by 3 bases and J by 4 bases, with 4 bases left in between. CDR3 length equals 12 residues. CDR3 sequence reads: CASSLIGNTIYF. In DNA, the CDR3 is TGTGCCAGCAGTTTGATCGGAAACACCATATATTTT.

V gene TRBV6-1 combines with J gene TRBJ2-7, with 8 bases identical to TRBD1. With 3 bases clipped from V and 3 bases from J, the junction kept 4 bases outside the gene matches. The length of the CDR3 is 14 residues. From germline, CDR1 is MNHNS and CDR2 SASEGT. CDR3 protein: CASSDGQGFYEQYF. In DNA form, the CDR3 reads TGTGCCAGCAGTGACGGACAGGGATTCTACGAGCAGTACTTC.

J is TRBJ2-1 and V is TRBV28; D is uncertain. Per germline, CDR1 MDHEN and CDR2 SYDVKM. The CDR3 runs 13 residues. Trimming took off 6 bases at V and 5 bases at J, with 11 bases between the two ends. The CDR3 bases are TGTGCCAGCAGCACTATTCGAGACAATGAGCAGTTCTTC. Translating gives CASSTIRDNEQFF. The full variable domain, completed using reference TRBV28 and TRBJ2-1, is DVKVTQSSRYLVKRTGEKVFLECVQDMDHENMFWYRQDPGLGLRLIYFSYDVKMKEKGDIPEGYSVSREKKERFSLILESASTNQTSMYLCASSTIRDNEQFFGPGTRLTVL.

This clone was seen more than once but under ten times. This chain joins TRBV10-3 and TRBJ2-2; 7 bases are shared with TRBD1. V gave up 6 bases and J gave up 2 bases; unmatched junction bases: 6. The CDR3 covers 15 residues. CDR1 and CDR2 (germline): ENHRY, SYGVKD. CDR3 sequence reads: CAIRTGTDNTGELFF. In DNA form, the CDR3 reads TGTGCCATCAGAACCGGGACAGACAACACCGGGGAGCTGTTTTTT.

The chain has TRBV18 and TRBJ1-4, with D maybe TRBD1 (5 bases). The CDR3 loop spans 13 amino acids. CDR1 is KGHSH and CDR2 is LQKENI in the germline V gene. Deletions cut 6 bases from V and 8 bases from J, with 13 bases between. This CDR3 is CASSRSGGEKLFF. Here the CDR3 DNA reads TGTGCCAGCTCCCGAAGTGGGGGGGAAAAACTGTTTTTT. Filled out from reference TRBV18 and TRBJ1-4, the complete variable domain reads NAGVMQNPRHLVRRRGQEARLRCSPMKGHSHVYWYRQLPEEGLKFMVYLQKENIIDESGMPKERFSAEFPKEGPSILRIQQVVRGDSAAYFCASSRSGGEKLFFGSGTQLSVL.

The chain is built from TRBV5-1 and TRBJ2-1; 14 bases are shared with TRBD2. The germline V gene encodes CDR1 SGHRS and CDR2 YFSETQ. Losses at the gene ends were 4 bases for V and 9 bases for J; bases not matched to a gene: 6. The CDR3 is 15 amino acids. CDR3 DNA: TGCGCCAGCAGCCATGGACTAGCGGGGGGCGGTGAGCAGTTCTTC. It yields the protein CASSHGLAGGGEQFF.

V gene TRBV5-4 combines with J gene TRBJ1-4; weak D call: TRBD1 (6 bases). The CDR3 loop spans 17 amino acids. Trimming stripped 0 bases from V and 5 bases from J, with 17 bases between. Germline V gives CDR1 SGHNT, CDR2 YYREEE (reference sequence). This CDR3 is CASSLGGGTGVNEKLFF. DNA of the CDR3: TGTGCCAGCAGCTTGGGAGGGGGGACGGGGGTGAATGAAAAACTGTTTTTT. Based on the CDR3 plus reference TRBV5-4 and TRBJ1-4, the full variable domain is ETGVTQSPTHLIKTRGQQVTLRCSSQSGHNTVSWYQQALGQGPQFIFQYYREEENGRGNFPPRFSGLQFPNYSSELNVNALELDDSALYLCASSLGGGTGVNEKLFFGSGTQLSVL.

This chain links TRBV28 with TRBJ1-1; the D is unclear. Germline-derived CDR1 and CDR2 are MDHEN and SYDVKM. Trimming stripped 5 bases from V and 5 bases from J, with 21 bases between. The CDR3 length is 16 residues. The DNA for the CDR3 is TGTGCCAGCAGTCCAATGATGGGTCGGGCGCGAACTGAAGCTTTCTTT. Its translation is CASSPMMGRARTEAFF.

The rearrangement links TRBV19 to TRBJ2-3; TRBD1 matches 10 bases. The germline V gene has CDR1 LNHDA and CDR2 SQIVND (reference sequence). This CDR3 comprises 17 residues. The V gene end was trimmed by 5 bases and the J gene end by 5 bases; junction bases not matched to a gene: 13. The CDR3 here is CASSQPPGQGRLDTQYF. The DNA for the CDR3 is TGTGCCAGTAGTCAGCCCCCGGGACAGGGGCGTTTAGATACGCAGTATTTT.

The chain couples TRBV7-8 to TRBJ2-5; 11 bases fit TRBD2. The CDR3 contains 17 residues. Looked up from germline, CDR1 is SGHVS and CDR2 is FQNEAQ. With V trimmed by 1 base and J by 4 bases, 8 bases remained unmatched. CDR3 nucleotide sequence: TGTGCCAGCAGCTTAGACAGGGTAGCGGGGGGGAGAGAGACCCAGTACTTC. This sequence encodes CASSLDRVAGGRETQYF.

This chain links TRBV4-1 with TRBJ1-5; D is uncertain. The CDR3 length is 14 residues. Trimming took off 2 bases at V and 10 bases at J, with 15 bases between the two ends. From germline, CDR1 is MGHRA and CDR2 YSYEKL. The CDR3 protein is CASSQLVGGDPQHF. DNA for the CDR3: TGCGCCAGCAGCCAATTGGTAGGTGGCGACCCCCAGCATTTT.

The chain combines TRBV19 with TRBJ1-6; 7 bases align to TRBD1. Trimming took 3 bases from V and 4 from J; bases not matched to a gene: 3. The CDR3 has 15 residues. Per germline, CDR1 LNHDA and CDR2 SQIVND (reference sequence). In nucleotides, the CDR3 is TGTGCCAGTAGTATCGGACAGGCTTATAATTCACCCCTCCACTTT. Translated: CASSIGQAYNSPLHF.

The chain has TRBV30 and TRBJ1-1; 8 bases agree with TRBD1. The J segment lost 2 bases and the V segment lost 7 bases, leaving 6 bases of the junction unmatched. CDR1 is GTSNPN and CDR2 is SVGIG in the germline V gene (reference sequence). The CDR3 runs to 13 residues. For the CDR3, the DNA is TGTGCCTTGACAGGGGATCATAACACTGAAGCTTTCTTT. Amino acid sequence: CALTGDHNTEAFF.

The CDR3 spells CAWSGGATEEKLFF. The CDR3 DNA follows: TGTGCCTGGAGTGGGGGAGCAACCGAGGAAAAACTGTTTTTT. V is TRBV30 and J is TRBJ1-4; D remains unclear. Trimming removed 1 base at V and 8 bases at J, with 14 bases between. The CDR3 totals 14 residues. Per germline, CDR1 GTSNPN and CDR2 SVGIG (reference sequence).

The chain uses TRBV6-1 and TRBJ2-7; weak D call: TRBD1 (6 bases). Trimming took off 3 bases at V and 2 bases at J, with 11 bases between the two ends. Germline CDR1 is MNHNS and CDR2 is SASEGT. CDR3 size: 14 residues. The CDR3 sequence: CASSDSGDTYEQYF. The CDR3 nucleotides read TGTGCCAGCAGTGATTCTGGGGACACCTACGAGCAGTACTTC.

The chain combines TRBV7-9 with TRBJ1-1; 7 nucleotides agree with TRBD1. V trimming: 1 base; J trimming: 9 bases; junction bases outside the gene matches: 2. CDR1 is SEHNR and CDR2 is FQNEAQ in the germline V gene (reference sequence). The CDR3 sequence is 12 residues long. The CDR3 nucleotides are TGTGCCAGCAGCTTAGGGGACAGTAAAGCTTTCTTT. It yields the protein CASSLGDSKAFF.

CDR3 sequence (DNA): TGTGCCAGCAGCCCGGGACTAGCGGAAAGCTCCTACGAGCAGTACTTC. Its translation: CASSPGLAESSYEQYF. The V and J genes are TRBV5-4 and TRBJ2-7, with TRBD2 matching 11 bases. The CDR3 totals 16 residues. CDR1 SGHNT and CDR2 YYREEE come from the germline V gene (reference sequence). V lost 4 bases, J lost 0 bases, and 6 bases stayed unmatched. Variable domain in full (rest from reference TRBV5-4 and TRBJ2-7): ETGVTQSPTHLIKTRGQQVTLRCSSQSGHNTVSWYQQALGQGPQFIFQYYREEENGRGNFPPRFSGLQFPNYSSELNVNALELDDSALYLCASSPGLAESSYEQYFGPGTRLTVT.

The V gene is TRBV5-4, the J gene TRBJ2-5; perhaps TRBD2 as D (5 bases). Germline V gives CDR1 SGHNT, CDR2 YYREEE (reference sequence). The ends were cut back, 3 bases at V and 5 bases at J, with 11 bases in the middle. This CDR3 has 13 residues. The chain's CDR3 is CASSSNWEETQYF. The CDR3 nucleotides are TGTGCCAGCAGCTCAAACTGGGAGGAGACCCAGTACTTC.

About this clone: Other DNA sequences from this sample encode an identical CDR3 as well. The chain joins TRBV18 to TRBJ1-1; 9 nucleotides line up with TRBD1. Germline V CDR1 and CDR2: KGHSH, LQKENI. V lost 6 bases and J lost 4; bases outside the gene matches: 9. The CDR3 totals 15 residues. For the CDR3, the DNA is TGTGCCAGCTCGCCCATGACAGGGGGAAGCACTGAAGCTTTCTTT. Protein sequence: CASSPMTGGSTEAFF.

The CDR3 DNA reads TGCGCCAGCAGCGTGGACAGGGGGCGGTTGAACACTGAAGCTTTCTTT. It specifies CASSVDRGRLNTEAFF. The V and J genes are TRBV5-1 and TRBJ1-1, with TRBD1 identical over 11 bases. The V gene end was trimmed by 4 bases and the J gene end by 0 bases; junction bases not matched to a gene: 5. This CDR3 is 16 amino acids long. Germline CDR1 is SGHRS and CDR2 is YFSETQ.

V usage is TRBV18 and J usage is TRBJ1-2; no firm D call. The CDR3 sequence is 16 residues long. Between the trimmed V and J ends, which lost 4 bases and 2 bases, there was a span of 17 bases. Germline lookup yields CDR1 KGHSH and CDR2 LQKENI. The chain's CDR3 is CASSLEGGGGNYGYTF. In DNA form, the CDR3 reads TGTGCCAGCTCACTAGAAGGAGGAGGAGGGAACTATGGCTACACCTTC.